This passage covers 5 T cell receptor beta chains from one sample sequenced in a study of cytomegalovirus exposure and HLA in healthy donors. With 60 Vbeta and 13 Jbeta primers, the PCR was carried out. Data came from immunoSEQ multiplex PCR; TCRdb stores just in-frame clones and leaves some out. Among about 88,000 clones listed, more than 65% were seen once. Sequencing was performed on PBMCs. Receptors originate from a man aged 30 to 39 in good health and CMV-seronegative.

The gene calls are TRBV18 and TRBJ1-5, with TRBD1 identical over 10 bases. Germline CDR1 is KGHSH and CDR2 is LQKENI. CDR3 length: 14 amino acids. Trimming took 3 bases from V and 7 from J; bases not matched to a gene: 3. The CDR3 DNA sequence: TGTGCCAGCTCACCCGGACAGGGGGACCAGCCCCAGCATTTT. Its protein is CASSPGQGDQPQHF.

The sample holds a few counts of this clone. This rearrangement joins TRBV6-1 to TRBJ1-2; no reliable D call. The germline V gene has CDR1 MNHNS and CDR2 SASEGT. The ends were cut back, 2 bases at V and 7 bases at J, with 14 bases in the middle. The CDR3 consists of 14 residues. CDR3 DNA: TGTGCCAGCAGTGAAAATCGGGATGAGTTTGGCTACACCTTC. Protein: CASSENRDEFGYTF.

The rearrangement joins TRBV27 to TRBJ1-2; 7 bases line up with TRBD1. The CDR3 length is 14 residues. The germline gives CDR1 MNHEY, CDR2 SMNVEV (reference sequence). V gave up 10 bases and J gave up 8 bases; unmatched junction bases: 16. This CDR3 is CATRTGTALWGYTF. The CDR3 nucleotides are TGTGCCACCAGAACCGGGACAGCCCTTTGGGGCTACACCTTC.

V and J are TRBV4-2 and TRBJ1-1, with D possibly matching TRBD1 (6 bases). The CDR3 consists of 15 residues. Germline loops: CDR1 LGHNA, CDR2 YNFKEQ. Trimming left V 4 bases short and J 0 bases short, with 12 bases between. CDR3 nucleotide sequence: TGTGCCAGCAGCCTTCCAGGGGTTGTGAACACTGAAGCTTTCTTT. Translation gives CASSLPGVVNTEAFF.

The rearrangement joins TRBV23-1 to TRBJ2-3, with a tentative D call TRBD1 (6 bases). TRBV23-1 is marked as an open reading frame, function uncertain. The CDR3 has 12 residues. The V end lost 11 bases, the J end lost 7 bases, and 16 bases lay between the germline ends. The CDR3, as DNA: TGCGCCTCTCCCTACAGGGTAAATACGCAGTATTTT. Protein: CASPYRVNTQYF.